Listed below are T cell receptor beta chains from one sample, sequenced in a study of cytotoxic CD8 clonotypes in ibrutinib-treated CLL. Generated by immunoSEQ multiplex PCR, the TCRdb table keeps only in-frame clones and is missing some. The data show 40,000 or so clones, with around 70% seen just once and 10% held by the top ten. The starting material was PBMCs, obtained at disease progression, from a patient treated with ibrutinib. The receptors originated from a human donor with chronic lymphocytic leukemia. Both conserved end residues are part of each CDR3. D genes are given only for firm matches. The size of a clone is reported for some rows only, either as once, few or many, or as a class for expanded clones.

J gene | V gene | D gene | clone size | CDR3 length | CDR3 protein | CDR3 DNA
TRBJ2-1 | TRBV29-1 | - | - | 15 | CSPIQPQAIYNEQFF | TGCAGCCCAATACAACCGCAAGCGATATACAATGAGCAGTTCTTC
TRBJ2-4 | TRBV19 | - | - | 15 | CASSIGTAGVNIQYF | TGTGCCAGTAGTATAGGAACAGCGGGTGTGAACATTCAGTACTTC
TRBJ1-2 | TRBV18 | - | - | 15 | CASSPVDSSSYGYTF | TGTGCCAGCTCACCAGTAGACAGCTCCAGCTATGGCTACACCTTC
TRBJ2-3 | TRBV2 | TRBD1 | - | 14 | CASTRDRGTDTQYF | TGTGCCAGCACCCGGGACAGGGGAACAGATACGCAGTATTTT
TRBJ1-6 | TRBV28 | TRBD1 | - | 20 | CASSSMRWTGRVLNNSPLHF | TGTGCCAGCAGTTCTATGAGGTGGACAGGTAGGGTACTGAATAATTCACCCCTCCACTTT
TRBJ2-1 | TRBV29-1 | - | - | 15 | CSVAGWVSSYNEQFF | TGCAGCGTTGCGGGGTGGGTAAGCTCCTACAATGAGCAGTTCTTC
TRBJ1-5 | TRBV7-9 | - | - | 15 | CASSLEGMGNQPQHF | TGTGCCAGCAGCTTAGAGGGGATGGGCAATCAGCCCCAGCATTTT
TRBJ2-7 | TRBV6-1 | - | - | 12 | CASSVWGEEQYF | TGTGCCAGCAGTGTCTGGGGCGAGGAGCAGTACTTC
TRBJ2-2 | TRBV2 | - | - | 16 | CASSTGGVVNTGELFF | TGTGCCAGCAGTACCGGCGGGGTCGTGAACACCGGGGAGCTGTTTTTT
TRBJ1-1 | TRBV4-1 | - | - | 14 | CASSQASAGGPAFF | TGCGCCAGCAGCCAAGCCTCGGCGGGAGGGCCAGCTTTCTTT
TRBJ1-1 | TRBV5-1 | - | - | 14 | CASSFRRENTEAFF | TGCGCCAGCAGCTTCCGGAGGGAGAACACTGAAGCTTTCTTT
TRBJ2-6 | TRBV7-2 | - | - | 13 | CASNPSGANVLTF | TGTGCCAGCAACCCCTCGGGGGCCAACGTCCTGACTTTC
TRBJ2-3 | TRBV7-9 | TRBD2 | - | 17 | CASSSFPGLAYTDTQYF | TGTGCCAGCAGCTCATTCCCGGGACTAGCGTATACAGATACGCAGTATTTT
TRBJ1-1 | TRBV19 | - | few | 15 | CASVPPRGGRTEAFF | TGTGCCAGCGTTCCGCCGCGGGGGGGACGCACTGAAGCTTTCTTT
TRBJ1-2 | TRBV10-2 | - | few | 12 | CASSEPGGGYTF | TGCGCCAGCAGTGAACCGGGAGGCGGCTACACCTTC
TRBJ1-2 | TRBV7-9 | - | - | 17 | CASSFGAGQGGDYGYTF | TGTGCCAGCAGCTTTGGGGCAGGGCAGGGAGGGGACTATGGCTACACCTTC
TRBJ1-5 | TRBV4-1 | - | - | 15 | CASSQGAGYNQPQHF | TGCGCCAGCAGCCAAGGGGCAGGTTACAATCAGCCCCAGCATTTT
TRBJ2-3 | TRBV10-3 | - | - | 14 | CAISESTGADTQYF | TGTGCCATCAGTGAGTCGACAGGCGCAGATACGCAGTATTTT
TRBJ1-2 | TRBV28 | TRBD1 | - | 13 | CASSPGQTYGYTF | TGTGCCAGCAGCCCGGGACAGACCTATGGCTACACCTTC
TRBJ2-1 | TRBV5-5 | - | - | 12 | CASSLNNNEQFF | TGTGCCAGCAGCTTGAACAACAATGAGCAGTTCTTC
TRBJ2-1 | TRBV27 | TRBD1 | once | 18 | CASSLSEEHGQGSDEQFF | TGTGCCAGCAGTTTATCCGAGGAGCATGGACAGGGGTCCGATGAGCAGTTCTTC
TRBJ1-1 | TRBV6-4 | - | - | 13 | CASRMSGDTEAFF | TGTGCCAGCAGGATGTCAGGGGACACTGAAGCTTTCTTT
TRBJ1-5 | TRBV19 | - | - | 15 | CASSIGGRANQPQHF | TGTGCCAGTAGTATAGGGGGCAGGGCAAATCAGCCCCAGCATTTT
TRBJ1-1 | TRBV29-1 | - | - | 11 | CSVRGNTEAFF | TGCAGCGTTCGAGGGAATACTGAAGCTTTCTTT
TRBJ1-2 | TRBV6-6 | - | - | 11 | CASSYMGGYTF | TGTGCCAGCAGTTATATGGGTGGCTACACCTTC
TRBJ1-4 | TRBV7-2 | TRBD1 | once | 15 | CASSFRTGWFQKLFF | TGTGCCAGCAGCTTTAGGACAGGGTGGTTCCAAAAACTGTTTTTT
TRBJ2-5 | TRBV5-6 | - | - | 15 | CASSLLGIETETQYF | TGTGCCAGCAGCTTGTTGGGGATAGAGACGGAGACCCAGTACTTC
TRBJ2-7 | TRBV5-8 | TRBD2 | once | 15 | CASSLEFSGTYEQYF | TGTGCCAGCAGCTTGGAGTTTAGCGGGACCTACGAGCAGTACTTC